The rows below give T cell receptor beta chains drawn from one sample of a study of blood T cells in healthy people across ages. Each CDR3 protein is one row after TCRdb ran MiXCR on the 5' RACE reads. The table records approximately 1.5 million distinct CDR3 sequences, about 35% of them present only once. The source material was blood. The receptors here all came from a woman aged 30 to 39 in good health. Each CDR3 is given with its conserved first and last residue. D genes are given only for firm matches. The size of a clone is reported for some rows only, either as once, few or many, or as a class for expanded clones.

TRBJ2-3,.,TRBV2,TRBD1,TGTGCCAGCGGCCGGGACAGGGACACAGATACGCAGTATTTT,CASGRDRDTDTQYF
TRBJ1-5,few,TRBV20-1,.,TGCAGTGCTACCGACATCATCGGGAATCAGCCCCAGCATTTT,CSATDIIGNQPQHF
TRBJ2-1,few,TRBV5-1,.,TGCGCCAGCAGCTTCCCTGTCGGGGGCACTAACAATGAGCAGTTCTTC,CASSFPVGGTNNEQFF
TRBJ1-2,once,TRBV6-6,.,TGTGCCAGCAGTTACGACGGGGCCCGCGGCCACACCTTC,CASSYDGARGHTF
TRBJ1-2,.,TRBV2,TRBD1,TGTGCCACCAAGCCCCGACAGGGGGTCTATGGCTACACCTTC,CATKPRQGVYGYTF
TRBJ1-1,.,TRBV4-1,.,TGCGCCAGCACGGGGGTAACAATAACTGAAGCTTTCTTT,CASTGVTITEAFF
TRBJ1-2,many,TRBV27,TRBD1,TGTGCCAGCAGCCCCGGGACAGTCTATGGCTACACCTTC,CASSPGTVYGYTF
TRBJ2-1,few,TRBV20-1,.,TGCAGTGCCAAACATCCGGGACCAGGGACGTACAATGAGCAGTTCTTC,CSAKHPGPGTYNEQFF
TRBJ1-3,.,TRBV3-1,.,TGTGCCAGCAGCACATCCAGCTCTGGAAACACCATATATTTT,CASSTSSSGNTIYF
TRBJ1-2,.,TRBV20-1,TRBD1,TGCAGTGCTATAGGGCAGGGGGAAGGCTACACCTTC,CSAIGQGEGYTF
TRBJ1-1,.,TRBV15,.,TGTGCCACCAGCCCCAGGGGGAACACTGAAGCTTTCTTT,CATSPRGNTEAFF
TRBJ1-1,.,TRBV12-3/TRBV12-4,TRBD1,TGTGCCAGCAGCCGTGACAGGGGGTTGGGAGAAGCTTTCTTT,CASSRDRGLGEAFF
TRBJ1-2,.,TRBV28,.,TGTGCCAGCAGTTTCAAGGACTTACGGACAGCCTATGGTTACACCTTC,CASSFKDLRTAYGYTF
TRBJ2-1,.,TRBV13,.,TGTGCCAGCAGCTTAGGAGGAACCCGGGGTGAGCAGTTCTTC,CASSLGGTRGEQFF
TRBJ2-7,.,TRBV4-1,TRBD1,TGCGCCAGCAGCCCCTCCTTCACCTCCGGGACAGGGGGTTACGAGCAGTACTTC,CASSPSFTSGTGGYEQYF
TRBJ2-5,few,TRBV5-1,TRBD2,TGCGCCAGCAGCCCGATGGGGACTAGCGTTGAAGAGACCCAGTACTTC,CASSPMGTSVEETQYF
TRBJ2-7,once,TRBV5-6,TRBD1,TGTGCCAGCAGCCGGGGACAGCCCTCCTACGAGCAGTACTTC,CASSRGQPSYEQYF
TRBJ2-7,once,TRBV11-2,.,TGTGCCAGCAGCTTAGCGGGGCGGCAGTCCTACGAGCAGTACTTC,CASSLAGRQSYEQYF
TRBJ2-2,.,TRBV5-1,TRBD1,TGCGCCAGCAGCCCCATCGGGGTGTGGACAGGGGGTACCGGGGAGCTGTTTTTT,CASSPIGVWTGGTGELFF
TRBJ1-1,few,TRBV6-6,.,TGTGCCAGCACGATTGGCAGAATGAACACTGAAGCTTTCTTT,CASTIGRMNTEAFF
TRBJ2-3,.,TRBV11-2,.,TGTGCCCGCACAAAAGACCGTCGGAATCCCACAGATACGCAGTATTTT,CARTKDRRNPTDTQYF
TRBJ2-6,.,TRBV6-2/TRBV6-3,.,TGTGCCAGTCATCAGGGACCTGGGGCCAACGTCCTGACTTTC,CASHQGPGANVLTF
TRBJ2-1,few,TRBV25-1,TRBD1,TGTGCCAGCAGTGAACCCCCCCCAGGACAGGGTAGGGTTGAGCAGTTCTTC,CASSEPPPGQGRVEQFF
TRBJ2-6,.,TRBV28,.,TGTGCCAGCAGTTTGAAGGGTAAAGGGGCCAACGTCCTGACTTTC,CASSLKGKGANVLTF
TRBJ1-2,few,TRBV10-2,.,TGCGCCAGCAGTGAGATGGGTTTTGGGTATGGCTACACCTTC,CASSEMGFGYGYTF
TRBJ1-1,many,TRBV5-1,.,TGCGCCAGCAGCCCCCCCAGTGGGGGCACTGAAGCTTTCTTT,CASSPPSGGTEAFF
TRBJ2-3,.,TRBV7-9,.,TGTGCCAGCAGCCGCGACTCCGGGGCGCAGTATTTT,CASSRDSGAQYF
TRBJ2-1,.,TRBV15,.,TGTGCCACCAGCAGAGTAGGAGGCAGGGTAGACAATGAGCAGTTCTTC,CATSRVGGRVDNEQFF
TRBJ2-3,.,TRBV7-2,.,TGTGCCAGCAGGAGGAGAGGGGGATGGGGAAATACGCAGTATTTT,CASRRRGGWGNTQYF
TRBJ2-3,.,TRBV20-1,TRBD2,TGCAGTGCCGAGTCTAGCGGGGGGGCCACAGATACGCAGTATTTT,CSAESSGGATDTQYF
TRBJ1-4,.,TRBV12-3/TRBV12-4,.,TGTGCCAGCAGTTTCGGCAGGTTGGATGAAAAACTGTTTTTT,CASSFGRLDEKLFF
TRBJ2-1,.,TRBV28,TRBD2,TGTGCCAGCAGTTTATGGGGGACTAGCGGGGGGGTTGAGCAGTTCTTC,CASSLWGTSGGVEQFF
TRBJ2-7,.,TRBV14,TRBD2,TGTGCCAGCAGCCTCGCCCGACTAGCGGGAGGCCATTACGAGCAGTACTTC,CASSLARLAGGHYEQYF
TRBJ1-1,.,TRBV10-2,TRBD1,TGCGCCAGCAGGTCAGGGGGGGTTACTGAAGCTTTCTTT,CASRSGGVTEAFF
TRBJ1-5,few,TRBV12-3/TRBV12-4,.,TGTGCCAGCAGCCCGGGGGGGGGCCGACAGCCCCAGCATTTT,CASSPGGGRQPQHF
TRBJ2-3,.,TRBV18,.,TGTGCCAGCTCCATTACCGCGGGAGATACGCAGTATTTT,CASSITAGDTQYF
TRBJ2-7,few,TRBV18,TRBD1,TGTGCCAGCTCATCTCGGGACAGTATCTCCTACGAGCAGTACTTC,CASSSRDSISYEQYF
TRBJ2-3,few,TRBV6-1,TRBD2,TGTGCCAGCAGTCGGACTAGCGGGAGTTTCGCAGATACGCAGTATTTT,CASSRTSGSFADTQYF
TRBJ1-4,few,TRBV5-1,TRBD1,TGCGCCAGCAGCGACACAGGGGGGGACGAAAAACTGTTTTTT,CASSDTGGDEKLFF
TRBJ2-7,.,TRBV2,.,TGTGCCAGCAGTGAATGGGGCACCTACGAGCAGTACTTC,CASSEWGTYEQYF
TRBJ2-7,.,TRBV11-2,.,TGTGCCAGCGAGAGCCGGGACTGGGGCGACGAGCAGTACTTC,CASESRDWGDEQYF
TRBJ2-3,.,TRBV29-1,.,TGCAGCGTTACCCTCGTTCTCACAGATACGCAGTATTTT,CSVTLVLTDTQYF
TRBJ2-5,few,TRBV18,.,TGTGCCAGCTCACCACTGGTGTACGAGACCCAGTACTTC,CASSPLVYETQYF
TRBJ2-1,once,TRBV29-1,.,TGCAGCGTCGATGACAGGATTCAAGAGACCCAGTTCTTC,CSVDDRIQETQFF
TRBJ1-1,.,TRBV20-1,.,TGCAGTGCTAGTCCGGTGAACACTGAAGCTTTCTTT,CSASPVNTEAFF
TRBJ2-3,.,TRBV7-3,TRBD2,TGTGCCAACAGCCCGCGGACTAGCGGGGGCACAGATACGCAGTATTTT,CANSPRTSGGTDTQYF
TRBJ2-3,.,TRBV9,.,TGTGCCAGCACCATGGGACGGGGCACAGATACGCAGTATTTT,CASTMGRGTDTQYF
TRBJ2-7,.,TRBV21-1,.,TGTGCCAGCTGGATTGGACAGGGGGCTCTCTACGAGCAGTACTTC,CASWIGQGALYEQYF
TRBJ2-1,.,TRBV7-9,TRBD2,TGTGCCAGCAGCCCTAGCGGGAGTAAGGATGAGCAGTTCTTC,CASSPSGSKDEQFF
TRBJ2-2,.,TRBV3-1,.,TGTGCCAGCAGCCAATCTGGCAGGGCAACCGGGGAGCGGTTTTTT,CASSQSGRATGERFF
TRBJ2-3,few,TRBV6-5,.,TGTGCCAGCAGTTACTCGGCTAGCCAAAGCACAGATACGCAGTATTTT,CASSYSASQSTDTQYF
TRBJ2-3,once,TRBV3-1,.,TGTGCCAGCAGCCCACACTGGGACGGCGGGCAGTATTTT,CASSPHWDGGQYF
TRBJ2-1,.,TRBV20-1,TRBD1,TGCAGTGCTAGAGGGCATGGACAGGCCTTTCCTACCGATGAGCAGTTCTTC,CSARGHGQAFPTDEQFF
TRBJ1-6,.,TRBV6-6,TRBD1,TGTGCCAGCAGTTACGGGGGACAGGGGAATTCACCCCTCCACTTT,CASSYGGQGNSPLHF
TRBJ1-2,few,TRBV6-2/TRBV6-3,.,TGTGCCAGCAGTTACCTGAATGGGGGGTTAGATGGCTACACCTTC,CASSYLNGGLDGYTF
TRBJ1-2,few,TRBV27,.,TGTGCCAGCAGTACGACCAGCGGTGATCTCTATGGCTACACCTTC,CASSTTSGDLYGYTF
TRBJ2-1,.,TRBV12-3/TRBV12-4,TRBD2,TGTGCCAGCACCGAACTAGCGGAGTACAATGAGCAGTTCTTC,CASTELAEYNEQFF
TRBJ2-1,.,TRBV12-3/TRBV12-4,TRBD2,TGTGCCACATTTATAGATAGCGGGAGGGATTCCTACAATGAGCAGTTCTTC,CATFIDSGRDSYNEQFF